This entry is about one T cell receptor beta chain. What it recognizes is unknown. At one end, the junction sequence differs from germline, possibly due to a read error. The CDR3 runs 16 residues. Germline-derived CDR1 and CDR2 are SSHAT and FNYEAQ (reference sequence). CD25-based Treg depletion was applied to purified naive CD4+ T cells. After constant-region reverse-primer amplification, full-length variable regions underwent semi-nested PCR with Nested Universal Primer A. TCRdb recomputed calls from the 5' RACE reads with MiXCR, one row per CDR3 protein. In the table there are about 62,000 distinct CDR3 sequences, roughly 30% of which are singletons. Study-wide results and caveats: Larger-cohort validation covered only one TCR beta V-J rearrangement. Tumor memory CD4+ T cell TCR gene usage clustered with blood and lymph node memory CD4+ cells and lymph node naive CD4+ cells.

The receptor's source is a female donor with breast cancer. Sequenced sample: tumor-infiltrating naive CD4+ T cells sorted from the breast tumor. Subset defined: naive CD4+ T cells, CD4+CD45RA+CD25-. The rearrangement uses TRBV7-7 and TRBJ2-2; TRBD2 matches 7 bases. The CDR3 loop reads CASSFYAGVNTGELFF. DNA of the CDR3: TGTGCTAGCAGCTTTTACGCGGGAGTGAACACCGGGGAGCTGTTTTTT.